This T cell receptor (beta chain) was found in a study of Ad26.COV2.S vaccination and SARS-CoV-2 variants. Regarding this clone: Other DNA sequences of this sample code for an identical CDR3.

Noted treatment: roughly 19 received Ad26.COV2.S at low or high dose, single or two shots; roughly 5 received placebo; per-sample allocation not given. Specimen acquisition occurred on day 63 following the initial vaccine or placebo injection. Germline V gene lookup returns CDR1 MNHEY and CDR2 SVGEGT. V was shortened by 0 bases and J by 0 bases, with 6 bases between the two germline ends. The CDR3 loop spans 14 amino acids. Using immunoSEQ multiplex PCR, the repertoire was profiled, and TCRdb retains in-frame clones only, with some absent. Among around 310,000 clones listed, 75% to 90% were seen once.

This sequence joins TRBV6-2 or TRBV6-3 and TRBJ2-7; D ambiguous. The sequencing used peripheral blood, collected in a trial of Ad26.COV2.S vaccine versus placebo. The sequence was collected from a person between 18 and 65 years old who received the Ad26.COV2.S COVID-19 vaccine or a placebo. CDR3 DNA sequence: TGTGCCAGCAGTTACTCAACCAGCTCCTACGAGCAGTACGTC. It translates to CASSYSTSSYEQYV.